The present entry profiles one TCR beta chain with its context. Its antigen is currently unknown. The entry originates in a study of blood T cells in healthy people across ages. The study's findings and limits: Versus aged donors, long-lived donors had higher diversity and more naive CD4+ cells. Any changes in expanded clonotypes were possibly confounded, as donor CMV status remained unknown.

V lost 5 bases, J lost 7 bases, and 11 bases lay in between. The CDR3 length is 13 residues. Germline CDR1 and CDR2: MNHEY and SMNVEV (reference sequence). A second PCR, run for about 7 to 11 cycles, used a sample-barcoded 5' primer plus a J-beta primer mix. Every cDNA molecule bore a tag from a template-switch adaptor containing 12 random nucleotides. TCRdb used MiXCR to reprocess the 5' RACE reads, holding one entry per CDR3 protein. Of 700,000 or so distinct CDR3 sequences listed, over 40% are singletons. V usage is TRBV27 and J usage is TRBJ2-2, with a tentative D call TRBD2 (5 bases). Sequenced input: blood. The clonotype was recovered from a man at least 80 years old in good health. The CDR3 loop is CASSHWESGELFF. The CDR3 bases are TGTGCCAGCAGTCATTGGGAGAGCGGGGAGCTGTTTTTT.